The 20 T cell receptor beta chains reported below all come from one sample, sequenced in a study of T cell changes during pregnancy in multiple sclerosis. Only in-frame clones appear in the TCRdb table, and some are missing; sequencing was by immunoSEQ multiplex PCR. The repertoire has 68,000 or so clones, less than 95% of them found once; the top ten carry 0.86%. The sample here was peripheral blood, taken in the second trimester of pregnancy. These receptors were obtained from a female donor with multiple sclerosis, enrolled in a pregnancy study.

The chain recombines TRBV30 with TRBJ2-5, with 10 positions matching TRBD1. Losses at the gene ends were 3 bases for V and 0 bases for J; bases not matched to a gene: 13. Per germline, CDR1 GTSNPN and CDR2 SVGIG (reference sequence). The CDR3 contains 18 residues. For the CDR3, the DNA is TGTGCCTGGAGCGCACTTCCGGGACAGGGGACGTACCAAGAGACCCAGTACTTC. It yields the protein CAWSALPGQGTYQETQYF.

CDR3 residues: CASSYSQRNTEAFF. DNA of the CDR3: TGTGCCAGCAGTTACTCCCAGCGGAACACTGAAGCTTTCTTT. This chain uses TRBV6-5 with TRBJ1-1; D is uncertain. This CDR3 contains 14 residues. Germline CDR1 MNHEY, CDR2 SVGAGI. V lost 0 bases and J 1 base, leaving 6 bases between the germline ends.

About this clone: Other DNA sequences from this sample encode an identical CDR3 as well. The CDR3 region has the DNA TGTGCCAGTAGTATAGGCACAGGAGCTTATGGCTACACCTTC. The encoded protein is CASSIGTGAYGYTF. The rearrangement joins TRBV19 to TRBJ1-2, with D maybe TRBD1 (5 bases). Germline V lookup: CDR1 LNHDA, CDR2 SQIVND (reference sequence). V was cut by 1 base and J by 5 bases, with 11 bases left in between. The CDR3 loop spans 14 amino acids. Full variable domain (missing parts from reference TRBV19 and TRBJ1-2): DGGITQSPKYLFRKEGQNVTLSCEQNLNHDAMYWYRQDPGQGLRLIYYSQIVNDFQKGDIAEGYSVSREKKESFPLTVTSAQKNPTAFYLCASSIGTGAYGYTFGSGTRLTVV.

The rearrangement joins TRBV6-5 to TRBJ1-2; the D gene is possibly TRBD1 (6 bases). V lost 1 base to trimming and J lost 8 bases, with 11 bases between them. Germline V lookup: CDR1 MNHEY, CDR2 SVGAGI. The CDR3 covers 13 residues. The CDR3 reads CASSYLGAGGYTF. The CDR3 DNA sequence: TGTGCCAGCAGTTACTTGGGGGCAGGGGGCTACACCTTC.

The chain links TRBV7-2 to TRBJ2-1; tentatively, D is TRBD1 (5 bases). CDR3 size: 17 residues. Germline CDR1 and CDR2: SGHTA and FQGNSA. Deletions cut 5 bases from V and 3 bases from J, with 20 bases between. Written as DNA, the CDR3 is TGTGCCAGCAGCCGCCGAGAGACAGCGCCCCTCTACAATGAGCAGTTCTTC. This translates into CASSRRETAPLYNEQFF.

In this sample, this clone turned up once. V usage is TRBV5-3 and J usage is TRBJ2-3; the match to TRBD2 covers 15 bases. Being an ORF, TRBV5-3 has a function that is uncertain. The V gene end was trimmed by 4 bases and the J gene end by 2 bases; junction bases not matched to a gene: 11. This CDR3 is 19 amino acids long. This chain's CDR3 is CARSQKGLAGGRVTDTQYF. The CDR3 region has the DNA TGTGCCAGAAGCCAGAAGGGACTAGCGGGGGGACGAGTCACAGATACGCAGTATTTT.

The CDR3 spells CASAPAGHTGELFF. The CDR3 coding sequence is TGTGCCAGCGCTCCGGCGGGCCACACCGGGGAGCTGTTTTTT. The chain carries TRBV7-7 and TRBJ2-2; perhaps TRBD2 as D (5 bases). The CDR3 consists of 14 residues. Trimming cost V 8 bases and J 3 bases, with 13 bases left between them. Germline lookup yields CDR1 SSHAT and CDR2 FNYEAQ (reference sequence).

This clone was found once. This sequence joins TRBV10-3 and TRBJ1-1, with TRBD1 matching over 8 bases. J lost 1 base, V lost 11 bases, and 9 bases had no gene match. This CDR3 has 14 residues. From germline, CDR1 is ENHRY and CDR2 SYGVKD. DNA of the CDR3: TGTGCCTCCACGAGAGGGACAGGGAACACTGAAGCTTTCTTT. Its translation: CASTRGTGNTEAFF.

The gene calls are TRBV30 and TRBJ2-7; weak D call: TRBD2 (7 bases). Trimming removed 0 bases from V and 4 bases from J, with 16 bases in between. From germline, CDR1 is GTSNPN and CDR2 SVGIG (reference sequence). The CDR3 has 15 residues. The CDR3 reads CAWSVGAGAKYEQYF. DNA for the CDR3: TGTGCCTGGAGTGTTGGTGCGGGGGCAAAATACGAGCAGTACTTC.

The V gene is TRBV11-2, the J gene TRBJ1-3; D is possibly TRBD1 (6 bases). V gave up 0 bases and J gave up 3 bases, with 15 bases separating them. CDR3 size: 17 residues. Germline values: CDR1 SGHAT, CDR2 FQNNGV. CDR3 protein: CASSLDALGGYGNTIYF. CDR3 bases: TGTGCCAGCAGCTTAGATGCCCTTGGGGGCTATGGAAACACCATATATTTT.

In its sample, this clone was seen a few times. CDR3 amino acids: CASSLATGTGELFF. The CDR3 nucleotides are TGTGCCAGCAGCTTAGCGACAGGGACCGGGGAGCTGTTTTTT. The V call is TRBV7-2, the J call TRBJ2-2; 7 bases match TRBD1. The J segment lost 5 bases and the V segment lost 0 bases, leaving 0 bases of the junction unmatched. The CDR3 covers 14 residues. The germline V gene encodes CDR1 SGHTA and CDR2 FQGNSA.

V gene TRBV7-6 combines with J gene TRBJ2-3; 9 bases align to TRBD1. The CDR3 contains 14 residues. V dropped 3 bases and J dropped 3; count of bases not matched to a gene: 1. CDR1 and CDR2 from the germline V gene are SGHVS and FNYEAQ. CDR3 residues: CASSFGTGTDTQYF. As DNA, the CDR3 is TGTGCCAGCAGCTTTGGGACAGGGACAGATACGCAGTATTTT. The whole variable domain, remainder taken from reference TRBV7-6 and TRBJ2-3, is GAGVSQSPRYKVTKRGQDVALRCDPISGHVSLYWYRQALGQGPEFLTYFNYEAQQDKSGLPNDRFSAERPEGSISTLTIQRTEQRDSAMYRCASSFGTGTDTQYFGPGTRLTVL.

This chain joins TRBV7-3 and TRBJ2-4; 8 bases map to TRBD2. CDR3 length equals 17 residues. Germline loops: CDR1 SGHTA, CDR2 FQGTGA. The ends lost 2 bases at V and 1 base at J; junction bases unmatched: 7. The CDR3 DNA sequence: TGTGCCAGCAGCTTATCGGGGGGGGCCGGGGCCAAAAACATTCAGTACTTC. Amino acids: CASSLSGGAGAKNIQYF.

V and J are TRBV7-8 and TRBJ1-5, with 8 positions matching TRBD1. CDR1 and CDR2 (germline): SGHVS, FQNEAQ. The V gene end was trimmed by 5 bases and the J gene end by 10 bases; junction bases not matched to a gene: 10. This CDR3 contains 14 residues. The CDR3 coding sequence is TGTGCCAGCAGCCGGACAGGGAGGGATCTCCCCCAGCATTTT. Its translation: CASSRTGRDLPQHF.

The rearrangement uses TRBV27 and TRBJ1-1, with 8 bases identical to TRBD1. The germline V gene encodes CDR1 MNHEY and CDR2 SMNVEV (reference sequence). Losses at the gene ends were 6 bases for V and 5 bases for J; bases not matched to a gene: 2. This CDR3 contains 12 residues. The CDR3: CASSRQGTEAFF. In DNA, the CDR3 is TGTGCCAGCAGCCGACAGGGGACTGAAGCTTTCTTT.

This chain connects TRBV11-2 to TRBJ2-2, with D maybe TRBD2 (5 bases). CDR1 and CDR2 (germline): SGHAT, FQNNGV. The CDR3 contains 15 residues. Trimming stripped 2 bases from V and 5 bases from J, with 12 bases between. CDR3 in DNA: TGTGCCAGCAGCTTACTGACTAACCCGACCGGGGAGCTGTTTTTT. Translated, it gives CASSLLTNPTGELFF.

This chain links TRBV11-3 with TRBJ2-3; a possible D gene is TRBD2 (6 bases). There are 15 residues in the CDR3. Germline V gene sequence: CDR1 SGHNT, CDR2 YENEEA. V gave up 4 bases and J gave up 1 base, with 12 bases separating them. CDR3 in DNA: TGTGCCAGCAGCTCGCGGGGCCTCGGCACAGATACGCAGTATTTT. Its translation is CASSSRGLGTDTQYF.

This rearrangement joins TRBV5-6 to TRBJ1-2, with D perhaps matching TRBD1 (5 bases). V was clipped by 0 bases and J by 5 bases, with 11 bases between them. The CDR3 loop spans 14 amino acids. The germline V gene encodes CDR1 SGHDT and CDR2 YYEEEE. CDR3 protein: CASSLEGRGYGYTF. Written as DNA, the CDR3 is TGTGCCAGCAGCTTGGAGGGTCGGGGGTATGGCTACACCTTC.

The CDR3 loop is CAWMGVWGGTEAFF. The CDR3 DNA follows: TGTGCCTGGATGGGAGTGTGGGGTGGGACTGAAGCTTTCTTT. The chain uses TRBV30 and TRBJ1-1; no clear D gene. Germline CDR1 GTSNPN, CDR2 SVGIG (reference sequence). The CDR3 contains 14 residues. Trimming cost V 4 bases and J 5 bases, with 17 bases left between them.

This clone was counted between two and nine times. The V and J genes are TRBV5-4 and TRBJ2-7, with D tentatively TRBD1 (5 bases). The CDR3 spans 15 residues. Germline V CDR1 and CDR2: SGHNT, YYREEE (reference sequence). Trimming left V 2 bases short and J 0 bases short, with 12 bases between. This CDR3 is CASSLETAFSYEQYF. In nucleotides, the CDR3 is TGTGCCAGCAGCTTAGAGACAGCTTTCTCCTACGAGCAGTACTTC.